This entry describes one TCR beta chain. The sample originates from a study of blood T cell repertoires in COVID-19. Under the authors' procedure: Amplification with reference gene primers provided the estimates of nucleated cell counts. Sequencing was performed with immunoSEQ multiplex PCR; in TCRdb, only in-frame clones are kept and a portion is missing. That table is the source of V, J and clone size, and D and trimming were worked out from the DNA. The table lists fewer than 250,000 clones, under 90% of them singletons. Germline V gene lookup returns CDR1 MDHEN and CDR2 SYDVKM. V was pared by 2 bases and J by 4 bases, with 11 bases between. The length of the CDR3 is 14 residues.

The sequencing sample was made of peripheral blood. The receptor was isolated from a middle-aged woman with active or convalescent COVID-19. The chain links TRBV28 to TRBJ1-2; weak D call: TRBD1 (5 bases). CDR3 DNA: TGTGCCAGCAGTTTAATGGGGCGGGGCTATGGCTACACCTTC. It encodes CASSLMGRGYGYTF.